This T cell receptor (beta chain) was identified in a study of T-cell reconstitution after alpha-beta-depleted transplantation in children. Notes on the study in general: Roughly two months post-transplant, alpha-beta T cells reportedly originated from several hundred graft clones that had expanded. Surviving recipient T cells and thymic progenitors underlay high day-60 TCRbeta diversity in some patients. By one year post-transplant, T-cell counts and diversity largely arose from T cells that were newly produced.

This clonotype was counted at least ten times. Its antigen remains unidentified. Germline CDR1 and CDR2: MDHEN and SYDVKM. The V gene lost 3 bases and the J gene lost 5 bases, with 8 bases spanning the gap. The CDR3 contains 13 residues. Unique molecular identifiers were used to barcode this TCRbeta library. MiXCR was run by TCRdb on the PCR reads, yielding one entry per CDR3 protein. Of 280,000 or so distinct CDR3 sequences in the sample, roughly 10% are singletons; the top ten hold roughly a quarter. The sequencing used peripheral blood, collected 180 days after TCRalphabeta/CD19-depleted stem cell transplant. The V gene is TRBV28, the J gene TRBJ1-5; D is unclear. The clonotype originates from a male patient aged 2-10 years who had a stem cell transplant for chronic granulomatous disease, so the T cells may come from the graft donor. The CDR3 DNA sequence: TGTGCCAGCAGTTTTTGGGCAGATCAGCCCCAGCATTTT. Its protein product is CASSFWADQPQHF. The complete variable domain, with remaining parts taken from reference TRBV28 and TRBJ1-5, reads DVKVTQSSRYLVKRTGEKVFLECVQDMDHENMFWYRQDPGLGLRLIYFSYDVKMKEKGDIPEGYSVSREKKERFSLILESASTNQTSMYLCASSFWADQPQHFGDGTRLSIL.